These 2 T cell receptor beta chains were sequenced from one sample in a study of breast tumors, draining lymph nodes, adjacent tissues. TCRdb independently ran MiXCR on the multiplex PCR reads; one entry per CDR3 protein. Found here are under 250,000 distinct CDR3 sequences, about a third of them singletons; the top ten hold around 1.4%. Samples came from axillary lymph nodes draining the breast cancer. Sequenced material: axillary lymph node tissue. The receptors here all came from a female donor with breast cancer. Some clones in this sample may be carry-over from other donors' samples.

For this clonotype: Given a much more abundant clone one base away, this may be a read error. The V gene is TRBV30, the J gene TRBJ1-4; the match to TRBD1 covers 8 bases. This CDR3 spans 14 amino acids. Germline CDR1 GTSNPN, CDR2 SVGIG (reference sequence). In DNA, the CDR3 is TGTGCCTGGAGGGAGGGACAGGTTAATGAAGAACTGTTTTTT. It translates to CAWREGQVNEELFF.

This chain connects TRBV12-3 or TRBV12-4 to TRBJ2-5; D possibly uses TRBD1 or TRBD2 (5 bases each). V was trimmed by 7 bases and J by 1 base, leaving 19 bases between them. The CDR3 consists of 16 residues. The CDR3 region is CASNLRTGPRQETQYF. CDR3 nucleotides: TGTGCCAGCAACTTGAGAACGGGACCTCGCCAAGAGACCCAGTACTTC.